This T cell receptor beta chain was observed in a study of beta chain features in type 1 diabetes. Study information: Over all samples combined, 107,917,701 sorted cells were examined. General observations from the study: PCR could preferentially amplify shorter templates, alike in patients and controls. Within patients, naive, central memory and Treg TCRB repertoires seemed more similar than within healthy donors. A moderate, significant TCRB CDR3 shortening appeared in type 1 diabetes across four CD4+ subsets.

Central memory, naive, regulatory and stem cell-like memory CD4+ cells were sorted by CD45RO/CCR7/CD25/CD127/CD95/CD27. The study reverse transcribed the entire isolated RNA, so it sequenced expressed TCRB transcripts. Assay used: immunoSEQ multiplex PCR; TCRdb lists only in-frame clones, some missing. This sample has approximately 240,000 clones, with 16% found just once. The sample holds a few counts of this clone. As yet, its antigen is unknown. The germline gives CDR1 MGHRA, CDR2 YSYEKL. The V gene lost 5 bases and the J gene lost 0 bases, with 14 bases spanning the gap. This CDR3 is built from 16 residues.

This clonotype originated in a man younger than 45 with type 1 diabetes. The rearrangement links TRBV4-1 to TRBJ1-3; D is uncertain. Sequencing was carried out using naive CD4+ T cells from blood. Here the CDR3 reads CASSSGVTTSGNTIYF. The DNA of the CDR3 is TGCGCCAGCAGCTCAGGCGTCACCACCTCTGGAAACACCATATATTTT.